The entry below gives a single TCR beta chain sequence along with its context. The entry originates in a study of blood T cell repertoires in COVID-19. Looking at the study overall: There were acute and convalescent COVID-19 samples, and they came from the United States, Italy and Spain. T cells, B-cell-depleted T cells, or PBMCs supplied cDNA or gDNA.

Original handling: Estimates of nucleated cell counts were drawn from the amplification of reference gene primers. Produced via immunoSEQ multiplex PCR; TCRdb's table is partial and in-frame only. The V and J calls and clone size were taken over from that table, and D and trimming were inferred from the DNA. The sample has almost 95,000 clones, around 85% seen once; the top ten hold 15% to 20%. Seattle patients were enrolled during active infection and followed longitudinally. CDR1 is LGHNA and CDR2 is YSLEER in the germline V gene. This CDR3 region has 15 residues. V lost 4 bases and J 2 bases, leaving 11 bases between the germline ends.

V usage is TRBV4-3 and J usage is TRBJ2-2; tentative D call: TRBD2 (5 bases). This receptor was identified in a woman aged 55-70 years with COVID-19, enrolled during active disease. Specimen: peripheral blood. The CDR3 sequence is CASSPRAANTGELFF. In DNA form, the CDR3 reads TGCGCCAGCAGCCCGAGGGCAGCAAACACCGGGGAGCTGTTTTTT.